The 10 T cell receptor beta chains below come from one sample, sequenced in a study of human thymus T cells (TCRdb year 2020). Thymus tissue was collected as surgical resects that were removed during corrective cardiac surgery. The library was prepared using the immunoSEQ multiplex PCR assay. The table was pulled from immuneACCESS by TCRdb, which kept in-frame rearrangements only. Such tables lose some clones; where checked, under half of the loss comes from unresolved V genes, and the rest has no known cause. The sample table records about 130,000 clones; about 95% of these occur just once. Less than 0.03% of the sample comes from the top ten. The source material was thymus tissue. Receptor source: a boy under three years old with a congenital heart defect but otherwise immunologically healthy.

This chain connects TRBV4-3 to TRBJ1-2, with TRBD1 as a possible D gene (5 bases). Per germline, CDR1 LGHNA and CDR2 YSLEER. This CDR3 comprises 16 residues. The ends were cut back, 3 bases at V and 1 base at J, with 15 bases in the middle. In nucleotides, the CDR3 is TGCGCCAGCAGCCAGGGAAGGGACGGGTTTAACTATGGCTACACCTTC. The encoded protein is CASSQGRDGFNYGYTF.

The rearrangement uses TRBV6-1 and TRBJ1-6, with D unresolved. Germline-derived CDR1 and CDR2 are MNHNS and SASEGT. Trimming shortened V by 4 bases and J by 10 bases, and 11 bases separated the two germline ends. The CDR3 is 13 amino acids. The CDR3 nucleotides read TGTGCCAGCAGTGGGGTAGGACGATCACCCCTCCACTTT. It is translated as CASSGVGRSPLHF.

The CDR3 spells CASSYRGGTPFNEQFF. DNA of the CDR3: TGTGCCAGCAGTTATCGCGGGGGGACACCTTTCAATGAGCAGTTCTTC. The rearrangement links TRBV7-8 to TRBJ2-1, with 8 positions matching TRBD2. The CDR3 loop spans 16 amino acids. Germline loops: CDR1 SGHVS, CDR2 FQNEAQ. The ends lost 6 bases at V and 6 bases at J; junction bases unmatched: 13. Filled out from reference TRBV7-8 and TRBJ2-1, the complete variable domain reads GAGVSQSPRYKVAKRGQDVALRCDPISGHVSLFWYQQALGQGPEFLTYFQNEAQLDKSGLPSDRFFAERPEGSVSTLKIQRTQQEDSAVYLCASSYRGGTPFNEQFFGPGTRLTVL.

The rearrangement joins TRBV7-9 to TRBJ2-7; D not certain. This CDR3 has 14 residues. With 5 bases removed from V and 2 bases from J, the gap between germline ends came to 13 bases. Germline-derived CDR1 and CDR2 are SEHNR and FQNEAQ (reference sequence). As DNA, the CDR3 is TGTGCCAGCAGCACTGGACCGAAAACCTACGAGCAGTACTTC. Amino acid sequence: CASSTGPKTYEQYF.

This clone occurred a few times. The V gene is TRBV4-2, the J gene TRBJ2-7, with TRBD2 identical over 8 bases. V lost 4 bases and J lost 5; bases outside the gene matches: 13. The CDR3 contains 16 residues. Germline CDR1 reads LGHNA; CDR2 reads YNFKEQ. This CDR3 is CASSPSAGGIGDEQYF. CDR3 nucleotide sequence: TGTGCCAGCAGCCCCTCGGCGGGGGGCATAGGGGACGAGCAGTACTTC.

This rearrangement joins TRBV28 to TRBJ2-7, with TRBD2 matching 11 bases. V shed 4 bases, J shed 2 bases, and the junction held 4 bases outside the gene matches. Germline V gene lookup returns CDR1 MDHEN and CDR2 SYDVKM. The CDR3 runs to 15 residues. The DNA of the CDR3 is TGTGCCAGCAGTTCAGAACTAGCGGGGGCCTACGAGCAGTACTTC. Residues: CASSSELAGAYEQYF. Full variable domain (missing parts from reference TRBV28 and TRBJ2-7): DVKVTQSSRYLVKRTGEKVFLECVQDMDHENMFWYRQDPGLGLRLIYFSYDVKMKEKGDIPEGYSVSREKKERFSLILESASTNQTSMYLCASSSELAGAYEQYFGPGTRLTVT.

The V call is TRBV5-1, the J call TRBJ2-3, with a weak D call TRBD2 (6 bases). Per the germline V gene, CDR1 is SGHRS and CDR2 is YFSETQ. V was pared by 4 bases and J by 10 bases, with 13 bases between. CDR3 size: 12 residues. The CDR3 nucleotides are TGCGCCAGCAGCCGGGGGACCTCCGCGCAGTATTTT. It translates to CASSRGTSAQYF.

This CDR3 is CSATSPIEQFF. As DNA, the CDR3 is TGCAGTGCTACCTCTCCGATTGAGCAGTTCTTC. V is TRBV20-1 and J is TRBJ2-1; D gene unclear. V was pared by 4 bases and J by 9 bases, with 10 bases between. The CDR3 is made up of 11 amino acids. CDR1 and CDR2 from the germline V gene are DFQATT and SNEGSKA (reference sequence).

The chain joins TRBV6-5 to TRBJ1-2; D gene uncertain. The ends were cut back, 7 bases at V and 8 bases at J, with 8 bases in the middle. CDR1 is MNHEY and CDR2 is SVGAGI in the germline V gene. This CDR3 is 10 amino acids long. Here the CDR3 reads CASMRRGYTF. The CDR3 bases are TGTGCCAGCATGAGGAGGGGCTACACCTTC.

The V call is TRBV18, the J call TRBJ2-1; 8 bases align to TRBD1. With 1 base clipped from V and 8 bases from J, the junction kept 10 bases outside the gene matches. Per the germline V gene, CDR1 is KGHSH and CDR2 is LQKENI. CDR3 length: 16 residues. The CDR3 nucleotides are TGTGCCAGCTCACCACTCAAGGGACAGGCCTGGGATGAGCAGTTCTTC. Its protein is CASSPLKGQAWDEQFF. Looking up the rest from reference TRBV18 and TRBJ2-1 gives the full variable domain: NAGVMQNPRHLVRRRGQEARLRCSPMKGHSHVYWYRQLPEEGLKFMVYLQKENIIDESGMPKERFSAEFPKEGPSILRIQQVVRGDSAAYFCASSPLKGQAWDEQFFGPGTRLTVL.